The 28 T cell receptor beta chains below all came from one sample that was sequenced in a study of T cell responses to AZD1222 COVID-19 vaccine. The protocol was immunoSEQ multiplex PCR, while the TCRdb copy is restricted to in-frame clones and leaves out a portion. The sample records 120,000 or so clones, 87% being singletons. This specimen was peripheral blood, taken on day 0 of AZD1222 vaccination. These receptors originate from an adult in good health.

V and J are TRBV6-5 and TRBJ1-2; the match to TRBD1 covers 9 bases. The V gene's germline CDR1 is MNHEY and CDR2 SVGAGI. V lost 6 bases to trimming and J lost 7 bases; unmatched junction nucleotides: 6. This CDR3 region has 13 residues. CDR3 bases: TGTGCCAGCAGCCCCGGACAGGGGTTTGGCTACACCTTC. Its translation is CASSPGQGFGYTF.

The chain employs TRBV21-1 and TRBJ1-1. TRBV21-1 is a known pseudogene. The CDR3 totals 16 residues. The CDR3 spells CASSKLPRRFNTEAFF. The CDR3 DNA sequence: TGTGCCAGCAGCAAATTACCTCGGCGATTTAACACTGAAGCTTTCTTT.

The chain is built from TRBV27 and TRBJ2-3; D is unclear. The CDR3 sequence is 15 residues long. The germline gives CDR1 MNHEY, CDR2 SMNVEV (reference sequence). Trimming took 3 bases from V and 0 from J, leaving 10 bases between them. CDR3: CASSFDSPSTDTQYF. DNA of the CDR3: TGTGCCAGCAGTTTTGATAGCCCTAGCACAGATACGCAGTATTTT.

The chain links TRBV7-9 to TRBJ1-2; no clear D gene. The CDR3 sequence is 14 residues long. V was clipped by 6 bases and J by 2 bases, with 13 bases between them. Germline V lookup: CDR1 SEHNR, CDR2 FQNEAQ (reference sequence). The CDR3 nucleotides are TGTGCCAGCAGATTTGGGGAAGTGAACTATGGCTACACCTTC. This sequence encodes CASRFGEVNYGYTF.

The rearrangement joins TRBV9 to TRBJ1-3; D may be TRBD1 (5 bases). V lost 2 bases and J 4 bases, leaving 10 bases between the germline ends. CDR3 size: 14 residues. CDR1 and CDR2 from the germline V gene are SGDLS and YYNGEE. The CDR3 nucleotides read TGTGCCAGCAGCGTCCAGGGTAGCGGAAACACCATATATTTT. It is translated as CASSVQGSGNTIYF. The full variable domain, rest sourced from reference TRBV9 and TRBJ1-3, is DSGVTQTPKHLITATGQRVTLRCSPRSGDLSVYWYQQSLDQGLQFLIQYYNGEERAKGNILERFSAQQFPDLHSELNLSSLELGDSALYFCASSVQGSGNTIYFGEGSWLTVV.

The chain is built from TRBV6-1 and TRBJ2-7, with D perhaps TRBD1 or TRBD2 (7 bases each). Trimming took 3 bases from V and 2 from J, leaving 11 bases between them. The length of the CDR3 is 14 residues. Germline loops: CDR1 MNHNS, CDR2 SASEGT. CDR3 DNA sequence: TGTGCCAGCAGTGAGGGGAGGGGGCCCTACGAGCAGTACTTC. It codes for CASSEGRGPYEQYF.

This clone was detected only a few times. The gene calls are TRBV6-5 and TRBJ1-1, with a possible D match to TRBD1 (5 bases). The V and J ends lost 10 bases and 6 bases respectively, with 18 bases between them. The length of the CDR3 is 13 residues. Per germline, CDR1 MNHEY and CDR2 SVGAGI. The CDR3 bases are TGTGCCATCGCCCGGGACTTCGACTCTGAAGCTTTCTTT. It is translated as CAIARDFDSEAFF.

This chain uses TRBV7-9 with TRBJ2-1; 8 bases fit TRBD2. There are 17 residues in the CDR3. Germline V CDR1 and CDR2: SEHNR, FQNEAQ (reference sequence). V shed 5 bases and J 8 bases; nucleotides not matched to a gene: 17. The CDR3 here is CASSPPGTSGFLDEQFF. CDR3 DNA sequence: TGTGCCAGCAGCCCCCCTGGGACTAGTGGGTTCCTCGATGAGCAGTTCTTC.

The J gene is TRBJ2-2, the V gene TRBV19, with no clear D. This CDR3 has 15 amino acids. With 4 bases removed from V and 2 bases from J, the gap between germline ends came to 11 bases. Germline CDR1 reads LNHDA; CDR2 reads SQIVND (reference sequence). CDR3 coding DNA: TGTGCCAGTAGTAGGTCGGCCGCAAACACCGGGGAGCTGTTTTTT. Amino acids: CASSRSAANTGELFF.

The chain uses TRBV5-4 and TRBJ2-7; 12 bases map to TRBD1. After removal of 5 bases from V and 5 bases from J, the junction contained 14 bases not matched to a gene. The germline gives CDR1 SGHNT, CDR2 YYREEE (reference sequence). This CDR3 region has 17 residues. As DNA, the CDR3 is TGTGCCAGCAGTCCCGCCGGGACAGGGGGCCCCCGAGACGAGCAGTACTTC. Its protein is CASSPAGTGGPRDEQYF.

The rearrangement uses TRBV24-1 and TRBJ2-3, with 10 bases identical to TRBD2. Germline assignment: CDR1 KGHDR and CDR2 SFDVKD. V shed 4 bases, J shed 4 bases, and the junction held 10 bases outside the gene matches. The length of the CDR3 is 17 residues. For the CDR3, the DNA is TGTGCCACCAGTGACCCCCTCCGACTAGCGGGTGCAGATACGCAGTATTTT. Residues: CATSDPLRLAGADTQYF.

The chain uses TRBV7-8 and TRBJ1-1; 7 bases fit TRBD1. The CDR3 consists of 18 residues. The J segment lost 5 bases and the V segment lost 3 bases, leaving 18 bases of the junction unmatched. From germline, CDR1 is SGHVS and CDR2 FQNEAQ. CDR3: CASSLLFDRRTGQTEAFF. CDR3 in DNA: TGTGCCAGCAGCTTGCTTTTCGATCGACGGACAGGACAAACTGAAGCTTTCTTT.

A single count supports this clone. The rearrangement joins TRBV5-1 to TRBJ2-3; D gene ambiguous. From germline, CDR1 is SGHRS and CDR2 YFSETQ. Trimming stripped 4 bases from V and 5 bases from J, with 11 bases between. The CDR3 totals 13 residues. CDR3 sequence reads: CASSPWTGDTQYF. The CDR3 nucleotides read TGCGCCAGCAGCCCTTGGACGGGAGATACGCAGTATTTT.

This chain joins TRBV28 and TRBJ1-3; D is ambiguous. The V and J ends lost 5 bases and 1 base respectively, with 12 bases between them. This CDR3 contains 15 residues. Germline V gives CDR1 MDHEN, CDR2 SYDVKM. The CDR3: CASSVPQSSGNTIYF. Written as DNA, the CDR3 is TGTGCCAGCAGTGTCCCACAGAGTTCTGGAAACACCATATATTTT.

Here the CDR3 DNA reads TGTGCCAGCGGTGTCAGCGGGCGCCCGGATGAGCAGTTCTTC. Its protein product is CASGVSGRPDEQFF. The gene calls are TRBV6-6 and TRBJ2-1, with a weak D call TRBD2 (6 bases). This CDR3 comprises 14 residues. The V end lost 8 bases, the J end lost 8 bases, and 19 bases lay between the germline ends. CDR1 and CDR2 from the germline V gene are MNHNY and SVGAGI (reference sequence).

The genes are TRBV29-1 and TRBJ2-5; D is unresolved. This CDR3 spans 14 amino acids. The germline V and J ends were trimmed by 6 bases and 4 bases, with 18 bases remaining between them. The V gene's germline CDR1 is SQVTM and CDR2 ANQGSEA. The CDR3 region is CSVRPPAGGETQYF. For the CDR3, the DNA is TGCAGCGTCCGCCCACCGGCTGGCGGAGAGACCCAGTACTTC.

This clone was counted a few times. J is TRBJ1-5 and V is TRBV2, with D perhaps TRBD1 (5 bases). The CDR3 runs to 13 residues. Between the trimmed V and J ends, which lost 7 bases and 5 bases, there was a span of 12 bases. CDR1 is SNHLY, CDR2 FYNNEI, per germline. CDR3 in amino acids: CASKGTGHQPQHF. In DNA, the CDR3 is TGTGCCAGCAAGGGGACCGGTCATCAGCCCCAGCATTTT.

V gene TRBV27 combines with J gene TRBJ2-7; D perhaps matches TRBD1 (6 bases). The CDR3 extends over 16 amino acids. Germline V gene lookup returns CDR1 MNHEY and CDR2 SMNVEV (reference sequence). V lost 0 bases and J lost 3, with 15 bases in between. DNA for the CDR3: TGTGCCAGCAGTTTATCGCCACTCCGGACAGACTACGAGCAGTACTTC. This gives the protein CASSLSPLRTDYEQYF.

This sequence joins TRBV6-5 and TRBJ2-7; 8 bases line up with TRBD2. CDR3 length equals 16 residues. With 0 bases clipped from V and 4 bases from J, the junction kept 8 bases outside the gene matches. Germline CDR1 is MNHEY and CDR2 is SVGAGI. The CDR3 region has the DNA TGTGCCAGCAGTTACTCATCGGGGGGGCGAAGATACGAGCAGTACTTC. Amino acids: CASSYSSGGRRYEQYF.

V usage is TRBV7-2 and J usage is TRBJ2-2, with 7 bases identical to TRBD1. Germline V gene lookup returns CDR1 SGHTA and CDR2 FQGNSA. With 5 bases clipped from V and 1 base from J, the junction kept 1 base outside the gene matches. The CDR3 spans 14 residues. Here the CDR3 DNA reads TGTGCCAGCAGCCGGACAGGGAACACCGGGGAGCTGTTTTTT. This sequence encodes CASSRTGNTGELFF.

This clone was observed once. The rearrangement uses TRBV4-1 and TRBJ2-7; TRBD1 agrees at 7 bases. The V segment lost 1 base and the J segment 6 bases; nucleotides outside the gene matches: 6. Germline V lookup: CDR1 MGHRA, CDR2 YSYEKL. The CDR3 contains 14 residues. The CDR3 here is CASSQGGQSAEQYF. DNA for the CDR3: TGCGCCAGCAGCCAAGGGGGACAGTCCGCCGAGCAGTACTTC.

The genes are TRBV6-4 and TRBJ2-3; 10 bases agree with TRBD2. Germline V gene lookup returns CDR1 MRHNA and CDR2 SNTAGT. V was clipped by 4 bases and J by 2 bases; unmatched bases: 6. The CDR3 consists of 16 residues. CDR3 coding DNA: TGTGCCAGCAGTGGAAATAGCGGGGGGCCCACAGATACGCAGTATTTT. Its translation: CASSGNSGGPTDTQYF.

The rearrangement joins TRBV9 to TRBJ1-1; the D is unclear. Trimming stripped 0 bases from V and 5 bases from J, with 5 bases between. This CDR3 has 12 amino acids. Per germline, CDR1 SGDLS and CDR2 YYNGEE. This CDR3 is CASSVGGTEAFF. The CDR3 bases are TGTGCCAGCAGCGTAGGAGGTACTGAAGCTTTCTTT. The whole variable domain, filled in from reference TRBV9 and TRBJ1-1, reads DSGVTQTPKHLITATGQRVTLRCSPRSGDLSVYWYQQSLDQGLQFLIQYYNGEERAKGNILERFSAQQFPDLHSELNLSSLELGDSALYFCASSVGGTEAFFGQGTRLTVV.

This clone was detected a few times. This rearrangement joins TRBV7-2 to TRBJ1-2, with D maybe TRBD1 (5 bases). V shed 7 bases and J shed 0 bases, with 15 bases lying between them. This CDR3 comprises 15 residues. Germline V CDR1 and CDR2: SGHTA, FQGNSA. This CDR3 is CASTRWRGTNYGYTF. The CDR3 DNA sequence: TGTGCCAGCACCCGTTGGAGGGGCACTAACTATGGCTACACCTTC.

This clone was detected only once. V is TRBV7-3 and J is TRBJ1-2, with TRBD1 matching over 7 bases. Germline V CDR1 and CDR2: SGHTA, FQGTGA. Trimming at V came to 4 bases and at J to 8 bases, leaving 13 bases not matched to a gene. There are 15 residues in the CDR3. CDR3 loop: CASSSIADRREGYTF. DNA of the CDR3: TGTGCCAGCAGCTCAATCGCGGACAGGCGGGAAGGCTACACCTTC.

This clone showed up just once. The rearrangement joins TRBV20-1 to TRBJ1-6; TRBD1 agrees at 8 bases. Per germline, CDR1 DFQATT and CDR2 SNEGSKA (reference sequence). This CDR3 is built from 11 residues. V shed 4 bases, J shed 18 bases, and the junction held 8 bases outside the gene matches. The CDR3 DNA sequence: TGCAGTGCTACCTTCGGGACAGGTCCCCACTTT. Translating gives CSATFGTGPHF.

The chain joins TRBV19 to TRBJ2-2, with 7 bases lining up with TRBD1. This CDR3 spans 13 amino acids. V was pared by 7 bases and J by 6 bases, with 5 bases of the junction left unmatched. The germline V gene encodes CDR1 LNHDA and CDR2 SQIVND (reference sequence). The CDR3 DNA follows: TGTGCCAGTATGAAAGGACAGGCCGGGGAGCTGTTTTTT. Protein sequence: CASMKGQAGELFF. The whole variable domain, remainder taken from reference TRBV19 and TRBJ2-2, is DGGITQSPKYLFRKEGQNVTLSCEQNLNHDAMYWYRQDPGQGLRLIYYSQIVNDFQKGDIAEGYSVSREKKESFPLTVTSAQKNPTAFYLCASMKGQAGELFFGEGSRLTVL.

The chain is built from TRBV2 and TRBJ1-6; the match to TRBD1 covers 7 bases. The CDR3 is made up of 12 amino acids. The germline V gene encodes CDR1 SNHLY and CDR2 FYNNEI. In nucleotides, the CDR3 is TGTGCTACAGCCACAGGGGATTCACCCCTCCACTTT. Translating gives CATATGDSPLHF.